This entry concerns a single T cell receptor beta chain. Its antigen remains unidentified. A read error may explain this, as a much larger clone is one base away. Using its own MiXCR run on the multiplex PCR reads, TCRdb lists one record per CDR3 protein. Among over 100,000 distinct CDR3 sequences listed, 20% to 25% were seen once. V was pared by 8 bases and J by 8 bases, with 15 bases between. The CDR3 has 13 amino acids. Germline V gene data show CDR1 as MNHEY and CDR2 as SMNVEV (reference sequence). These data come from a study of breast tumors, draining lymph nodes, adjacent tissues. Axillary draining lymph nodes of breast cancer patients supplied the node samples. Study-wide results and limits: Tumor TCR diversity was below lymph nodes but above nontumor tissue. Findings are consistent with lymph node origin and intratumoral expansion of most tumor T cells. Luminal-like breast cancer showed significantly higher tumor–nontumor repertoire similarity than basal-like.

The specimen sequenced was axillary lymph node tissue. The rearrangement links TRBV27 to TRBJ1-4, with D perhaps TRBD1 (6 bases). The sequence was collected from a female donor with breast cancer. Some clones in this sample may be carry-over from other donors' samples. Here the CDR3 reads CASGRGEGEKLFF. CDR3 bases: TGTGCCAGCGGGAGGGGGGAGGGGGAAAAACTGTTTTTT.